This is a list of T cell receptor beta chains from one sample in a study of T-cell reconstitution after alpha-beta-depleted transplantation in children. TCRdb used MiXCR to reprocess the PCR reads, holding one entry per CDR3 protein. The sample carries roughly 500,000 distinct CDR3 sequences, around 19% recorded once. This sample comprised PBMCs from the stem cell graft donor, obtained from the stem cell graft. The receptors were gathered from a human donor who donated a stem cell graft to a child with acute lymphoblastic leukemia. The CDR3 runs from the conserved cysteine through the conserved F or W. The order of the fields is D gene, J gene, V gene, clone size, CDR3 protein, CDR3 DNA. The D gene is left open where the match is weak. A clone size is listed for some rows: how often the clone was seen (once, few, many), or a class if it is expanded.

D: NA; J: TRBJ2-1; V: TRBV7-9; size: few; CDR3: CASSSTGLPPGNEQFF; DNA: TGTGCCAGCAGCTCGACGGGACTCCCCCCGGGCAATGAGCAGTTCTTC
D: TRBD2; J: TRBJ2-7; V: TRBV5-1; size: NA; CDR3: CASSFGGGRAYEQYF; DNA: TGCGCCAGCAGCTTCGGCGGGGGTAGGGCCTACGAGCAGTACTTC
D: NA; J: TRBJ1-1; V: TRBV12-3/TRBV12-4; size: few; CDR3: CASSQTRVRAPWVFGTEAFF; DNA: TGTGCCAGCAGTCAAACCAGGGTTCGGGCGCCTTGGGTCTTTGGAACTGAAGCTTTCTTT
D: TRBD2; J: TRBJ2-3; V: TRBV10-3; size: NA; CDR3: CAISESVAGSTDTQYF; DNA: TGTGCCATCAGTGAGTCAGTAGCGGGGAGCACAGATACGCAGTATTTT
D: NA; J: TRBJ2-7; V: TRBV24-1; size: few; CDR3: CATSDSVMNGRYEQYF; DNA: TGTGCCACCAGTGATTCGGTAATGAATGGTCGTTACGAGCAGTACTTC
D: TRBD2; J: TRBJ2-7; V: TRBV4-1; size: few; CDR3: CASSHASGRNREQYF; DNA: TGCGCCAGCAGCCATGCTAGCGGCAGGAATAGGGAGCAGTACTTC
D: NA; J: TRBJ2-1; V: TRBV10-3; size: NA; CDR3: CASSEMGPYNEQFF; DNA: TGTGCCAGTTCCGAAATGGGGCCCTACAATGAGCAGTTCTTC
D: NA; J: TRBJ1-2; V: TRBV4-1; size: few; CDR3: CASSQDPPAGGSWYGYTF; DNA: TGCGCCAGCAGCCAAGATCCCCCGGCAGGAGGGTCATGGTATGGCTACACCTTC
D: NA; J: TRBJ2-7; V: TRBV12-3/TRBV12-4; size: NA; CDR3: CASSLVGPPARYEQYF; DNA: TGTGCCAGCAGTTTAGTGGGCCCACCCGCGCGGTACGAGCAGTACTTC
D: NA; J: TRBJ2-1; V: TRBV6-1; size: few; CDR3: CASTEGEAYNEQFF; DNA: TGTGCCTCCACGGAGGGGGAGGCCTACAATGAGCAGTTCTTC
D: NA; J: TRBJ1-2; V: TRBV5-1; size: few; CDR3: CASSLDSGRGYTF; DNA: TGCGCCAGCAGCTTGGACTCCGGACGGGGCTACACCTTC
D: NA; J: TRBJ2-3; V: TRBV5-5; size: many; CDR3: CASSGGLITDTQYF; DNA: TGTGCCAGCAGCGGGGGACTTATCACAGATACGCAGTATTTT
D: NA; J: TRBJ1-2; V: TRBV19; size: few; CDR3: CASSIYGRGYTF; DNA: TGTGCCAGTAGTATCTACGGGAGAGGCTACACCTTC
D: NA; J: TRBJ2-2; V: TRBV9; size: few; CDR3: CASSERRETGELFF; DNA: TGTGCCAGCAGCGAAAGAAGGGAAACCGGGGAGCTGTTTTTT
D: NA; J: TRBJ1-1; V: TRBV11-1; size: few; CDR3: CASSSYKNAGNTEAFF; DNA: TGTGCCAGCAGCTCCTACAAAAACGCTGGAAACACTGAAGCTTTCTTT
D: TRBD1; J: TRBJ1-2; V: TRBV9; size: few; CDR3: CASSAQGGDYGYTF; DNA: TGTGCCAGCAGCGCACAGGGGGGGGACTATGGCTACACCTTC
D: NA; J: TRBJ2-1; V: TRBV20-1; size: few; CDR3: CSARNRDSYNEQFF; DNA: TGCAGTGCTAGAAACCGGGACTCCTACAATGAGCAGTTCTTC
D: TRBD1; J: TRBJ1-6; V: TRBV10-3; size: few; CDR3: CAIGPGQRNSPLHF; DNA: TGTGCCATAGGACCGGGACAGAGGAATTCACCCCTCCACTTT
D: TRBD2; J: TRBJ2-7; V: TRBV20-1; size: few; CDR3: CSVLGLAGGEQYF; DNA: TGCAGTGTCCTCGGACTAGCGGGAGGCGAGCAGTACTTC
D: NA; J: TRBJ1-1; V: TRBV3-1; size: NA; CDR3: CASSQPPFTGKTEAFF; DNA: TGTGCCAGCAGCCAACCCCCCTTTACAGGGAAGACTGAAGCTTTCTTT
D: TRBD2; J: TRBJ2-1; V: TRBV20-1; size: NA; CDR3: CSARDSSGSHEQFF; DNA: TGCAGTGCTAGAGATAGTAGCGGGAGCCATGAGCAGTTCTTC
D: NA; J: TRBJ1-2; V: TRBV29-1; size: few; CDR3: CSDAGLSYGYTF; DNA: TGCAGCGATGCGGGACTCAGCTATGGCTACACCTTC
D: NA; J: TRBJ2-2; V: TRBV5-1; size: few; CDR3: CASSLLARGNTGELFF; DNA: TGCGCCAGCAGCCTTTTGGCGCGAGGGAACACCGGGGAGCTGTTTTTT
D: NA; J: TRBJ2-7; V: TRBV12-3/TRBV12-4; size: NA; CDR3: CASSLVGSPYEQYF; DNA: TGTGCCAGCAGTTTAGTCGGTTCACCCTACGAGCAGTACTTC
D: NA; J: TRBJ2-7; V: TRBV29-1; size: NA; CDR3: CSVVGGHYEQYF; DNA: TGCAGCGTTGTGGGCGGCCACTACGAGCAGTACTTC
D: NA; J: TRBJ1-1; V: TRBV29-1; size: few; CDR3: CSVDGGLTEAFF; DNA: TGCAGCGTTGATGGGGGGCTCACTGAAGCTTTCTTT
D: NA; J: TRBJ1-1; V: TRBV12-3/TRBV12-4; size: few; CDR3: CASSLILGAHTEAFF; DNA: TGTGCCAGCAGTTTAATCTTGGGGGCTCACACTGAAGCTTTCTTT
D: TRBD2; J: TRBJ2-1; V: TRBV7-9; size: NA; CDR3: CASSPGQRESYNEQFF; DNA: TGTGCCAGCAGCCCGGGCCAGCGGGAGTCTTACAATGAGCAGTTCTTC
D: NA; J: TRBJ2-1; V: TRBV27; size: few; CDR3: CASSFGLGFLLYNEQFF; DNA: TGTGCCAGCAGTTTCGGCCTGGGGTTCCTTCTGTACAATGAGCAGTTCTTC
D: NA; J: TRBJ2-7; V: TRBV5-4; size: NA; CDR3: CVSSVSGRGHPGEQYF; DNA: TGTGTCAGCAGCGTCTCAGGACGGGGCCATCCGGGGGAGCAGTACTTC
D: NA; J: TRBJ2-2; V: TRBV4-1; size: NA; CDR3: CASSQVLYEELFF; DNA: TGCGCCAGCAGCCAAGTTTTATATGAGGAGCTGTTTTTT
D: NA; J: TRBJ1-5; V: TRBV29-1; size: NA; CDR3: CSVLPPGNQPQHF; DNA: TGCAGCGTACTTCCCCCGGGCAATCAGCCCCAGCATTTT
D: TRBD2; J: TRBJ2-1; V: TRBV7-9; size: NA; CDR3: CASSPTSGRANNEQFF; DNA: TGTGCCAGCAGCCCCACTAGCGGGAGAGCCAACAATGAGCAGTTCTTC
D: TRBD2; J: TRBJ2-7; V: TRBV12-3/TRBV12-4; size: few; CDR3: CASYLSGSYEQYF; DNA: TGTGCCAGTTATCTTAGCGGGTCCTACGAGCAGTACTTC
D: TRBD1; J: TRBJ2-1; V: TRBV5-6; size: NA; CDR3: CASSLNPGTGSSYNEQFF; DNA: TGTGCCAGCAGTCTCAACCCCGGGACAGGGAGCTCCTACAATGAGCAGTTCTTC
D: NA; J: TRBJ1-1; V: TRBV6-5; size: NA; CDR3: CASSYVQGTEAFF; DNA: TGTGCCAGCAGTTACGTACAGGGTACTGAAGCTTTCTTT
D: TRBD1; J: TRBJ1-2; V: TRBV30; size: few; CDR3: CAWTPGGSANYGYTF; DNA: TGTGCCTGGACGCCAGGGGGATCAGCTAACTATGGCTACACCTTC